This T cell receptor beta chain was captured in a study of T cell repertoires in cytomegalovirus infection. Study as a whole: HLA-B-restricted CMV epitopes that are well studied, plus recently identified HLA-C-restricted ones, were used by the study. Public TCR beta signatures marked donors with CMV infection and the matching HLA.

This clonotype was counted ten times or more. Its antigen remains unidentified. Trimming removed 9 bases from V and 7 bases from J, with 6 bases in between. CDR1 is MNHEY, CDR2 SVGEGT, per germline. The CDR3 covers 9 residues. TCRdb re-analysed the reads in MiXCR, keeping a single row per CDR3 protein. The sample records 680,000 or so distinct CDR3 sequences, around 35% being singletons. Study-level points and caveats: What dominated the ex vivo response were HLA-C-restricted CMV-specific TCR beta clonotypes.

The chain combines TRBV6-2 or TRBV6-3 with TRBJ2-5, with D unresolved. The receptor was isolated from a human donor in good health (CMV status not recorded). Some clones in this sample may be carry-over from other donors' samples. Specimen: cultured PBMCs, collected from culture after CMV antigen stimulation. The CDR3 here is CASGRTQYF. In nucleotides, the CDR3 is TGTGCCAGTGGAAGGACCCAGTACTTC.